These T cell receptor beta chains were read from a single sample in a study of blood T cell repertoires in COVID-19. Profiling relied on immunoSEQ multiplex PCR, and the TCRdb table lists in-frame clones only, not all of them. Here the sample spans hundreds of thousands of clones, more than 75% being singletons. The sequenced material came from PBMCs or T cells enriched from blood (not recorded which). These receptors all stem from a woman between 50 and 59 years old who had recovered from COVID-19. CDR3s include the opening cysteine and the closing phenylalanine or tryptophan. D genes are given only for firm matches. Not every row has a clone size; where given, it reads once, few, many or a size class.

D gene | J gene | V gene | clone size | CDR3 DNA | CDR3 protein
. | TRBJ1-3 | TRBV7-9 | . | TGTGCCAGCAGCGCTAAGGACAAAGCAAGGGGAAACACCATATATTTT | CASSAKDKARGNTIYF
. | TRBJ1-5 | TRBV12-3/TRBV12-4 | . | TGTGCCAGCAGCCCCGAGGTGGATCAGCCCCAGCATTTT | CASSPEVDQPQHF
. | TRBJ2-5 | TRBV27 | . | TGTGCCAGCAGTTTCGCGGGGGCCTTCCAAGAGACCCAGTACTTC | CASSFAGAFQETQYF
TRBD1 | TRBJ2-6 | TRBV7-2 | . | TGTGCCAGCAGCAGCCGGACAGGGGCTAGCGTCCTGACTTTC | CASSSRTGASVLTF
TRBD1 | TRBJ1-2 | TRBV6-5 | . | TGTGCCAGCAGAGTAGGCGGACAGGGGGTCGGCTACACCTTC | CASRVGGQGVGYTF
TRBD2 | TRBJ2-5 | TRBV7-9 | . | TGTGCCAGCACCGAGCTAGCGGAGCAAGAGACCCAGTACTTC | CASTELAEQETQYF
. | TRBJ2-6 | TRBV28 | . | TGTGCCAGCAGTTTTAAGATCTGGGCGGGCCTCTCTGGGGCCAACGTCCTGACTTTC | CASSFKIWAGLSGANVLTF
. | TRBJ1-3 | TRBV2 | . | TGTGCCAGCAGTCCCGGACAGTCTGGAAACACCATATATTTT | CASSPGQSGNTIYF
TRBD2 | TRBJ2-3 | TRBV5-1 | . | TGCGCCAGCAGCCTTGGACTAGCGGGGGGTACAGATACGCAGTATTTT | CASSLGLAGGTDTQYF
. | TRBJ2-3 | TRBV7-9 | . | TGTGCCAGCATCAATAAACAGGGAGATACGCAGTATTTT | CASINKQGDTQYF
. | TRBJ2-5 | TRBV11-2 | . | TGTGCCAGCAGCTTAGATCGGGGATTCGGAAAGACCCAGTACTTC | CASSLDRGFGKTQYF
TRBD1 | TRBJ2-3 | TRBV19 | . | TGTGCCAGTAGTCCGCGGCAGGGGGCGGTAGATACGCAGTATTTT | CASSPRQGAVDTQYF
TRBD1 | TRBJ1-2 | TRBV28 | . | TGTGCCAGCAGAAATACAGGGGACCTAGGCTACACCTTC | CASRNTGDLGYTF
. | TRBJ1-4 | TRBV27 | . | TGTGCCAGCAGGTCGCAGGGGCACCCTAGTGAAAAACTGTTTTTT | CASRSQGHPSEKLFF
. | TRBJ2-7 | TRBV2 | . | TGTGCCAGCAGTGCCAATTACGAGCAGTACTTC | CASSANYEQYF
TRBD1 | TRBJ1-2 | TRBV7-2 | . | TGTGCCAGCAGCCGGGGACAGTTCTATGGCTACACCTTC | CASSRGQFYGYTF
TRBD2 | TRBJ2-1 | TRBV3-1/TRBV3-2 | once | TGTGCCAGCAGCCCAGGGGCGGGGGGGTACAATGAGCAGTTCTTC | CASSPGAGGYNEQFF